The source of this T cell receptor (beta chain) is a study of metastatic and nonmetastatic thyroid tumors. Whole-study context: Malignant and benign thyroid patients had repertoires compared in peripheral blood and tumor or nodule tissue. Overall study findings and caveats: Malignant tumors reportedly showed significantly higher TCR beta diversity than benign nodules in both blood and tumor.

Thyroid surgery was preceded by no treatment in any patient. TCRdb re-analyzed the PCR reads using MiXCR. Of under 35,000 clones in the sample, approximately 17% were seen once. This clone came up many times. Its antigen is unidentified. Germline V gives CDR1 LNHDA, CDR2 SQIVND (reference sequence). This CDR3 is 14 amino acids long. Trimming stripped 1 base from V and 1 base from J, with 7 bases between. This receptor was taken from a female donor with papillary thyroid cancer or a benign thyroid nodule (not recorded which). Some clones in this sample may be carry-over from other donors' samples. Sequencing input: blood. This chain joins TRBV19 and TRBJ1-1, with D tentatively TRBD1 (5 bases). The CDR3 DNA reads TGTGCCAGTAGTATAGCCGGGGCGAACACTGAAGCTTTCTTT. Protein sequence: CASSIAGANTEAFF. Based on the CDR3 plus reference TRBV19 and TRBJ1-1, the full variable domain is DGGITQSPKYLFRKEGQNVTLSCEQNLNHDAMYWYRQDPGQGLRLIYYSQIVNDFQKGDIAEGYSVSREKKESFPLTVTSAQKNPTAFYLCASSIAGANTEAFFGQGTRLTVV.